These 21 T cell receptor beta chains originate from one sample sequenced in a study of siplizumab effects on memory and regulatory T cells (dated by TCRdb to about 2019). The library was made by the immunoSEQ multiplex PCR assay. TCRdb carries this immuneACCESS record with in-frame sequences only. Its versions omit some clonotypes, under half of them owing to an unresolved V gene in the studies checked, with the rest unexplained. For this sample the table gives about 120,000 clones, of which 93% were detected only once. Roughly 0.16% of the sample comes from the top ten. Sequencing input: non-Treg CD4+ T cells sorted from blood. This sample's cell subset or site label indicates: FACS-sorted unstimulated CD4+ non-regulatory T cells. Receptor source: a human donor in good health.

V is TRBV5-1 and J is TRBJ1-1; a possible D gene is TRBD1 (5 bases). This CDR3 is built from 14 residues. Germline CDR1 reads SGHRS; CDR2 reads YFSETQ. V was cut by 3 bases and J by 7 bases, with 16 bases left in between. The CDR3 DNA reads as TGCGCCAGCAGCTACGACAGAACCCCCTATGAAGCTTTCTTT. Encoded protein: CASSYDRTPYEAFF. The full variable domain, rest sourced from reference TRBV5-1 and TRBJ1-1, is KAGVTQTPRYLIKTRGQQVTLSCSPISGHRSVSWYQQTPGQGLQFLFEYFSETQRNKGNFPGRFSGRQFSNSRSEMNVSTLELGDSALYLCASSYDRTPYEAFFGQGTRLTVV.

The chain recombines TRBV5-1 with TRBJ2-1; tentatively, D is TRBD1 or TRBD2 (5 bases each). V dropped 7 bases and J dropped 0 bases, with 11 bases sitting between them. Germline CDR1 and CDR2: SGHRS and YFSETQ. The CDR3 has 14 residues. This chain's CDR3 is CASGVGDSYNEQFF. The CDR3 region has the DNA TGCGCCAGCGGTGTGGGGGACTCCTACAATGAGCAGTTCTTC.

The rearrangement links TRBV18 to TRBJ2-7, with TRBD1 matching over 10 bases. The germline gives CDR1 KGHSH, CDR2 LQKENI. The CDR3 is 15 residues long. V shed 4 bases, J shed 6 bases, and the junction held 9 bases outside the gene matches. For the CDR3, the DNA is TGTGCCAGCTCACGAGACAGGGGGCTGGTCGGCGAGCAGTACTTC. Translating gives CASSRDRGLVGEQYF.

This sequence joins TRBV11-2 and TRBJ2-4; the D gene could be TRBD1 or TRBD2 (6 bases each). The CDR3 sequence is 13 residues long. The V and J ends lost 5 bases and 10 bases respectively, with 15 bases between them. CDR1 and CDR2 (germline): SGHAT, FQNNGV. The CDR3 region is CASSRGLKDIQYF. In DNA, the CDR3 is TGTGCCAGCAGCCGGGGGCTTAAAGATATTCAGTACTTC.

The chain is built from TRBV9 and TRBJ2-1; D not certain. V lost 5 bases and J lost 0, with 9 bases in between. CDR1 is SGDLS, CDR2 YYNGEE, per germline. The CDR3 extends over 14 amino acids. The CDR3, as DNA: TGTGCCAGCAGTACTGAGCTCTCCTACAATGAGCAGTTCTTC. Amino acid sequence: CASSTELSYNEQFF.

The J gene is TRBJ2-2, the V gene TRBV28; 8 nucleotides align to TRBD1. This CDR3 contains 15 residues. V lost 3 bases to trimming and J lost 5 bases; unmatched junction nucleotides: 5. Per germline, CDR1 MDHEN and CDR2 SYDVKM. The CDR3, as DNA: TGTGCCAGCAGTTTTTGGACAGGGTGGACCGGGGAGCTGTTTTTT. Translation: CASSFWTGWTGELFF. The whole variable domain, filled in from reference TRBV28 and TRBJ2-2, reads DVKVTQSSRYLVKRTGEKVFLECVQDMDHENMFWYRQDPGLGLRLIYFSYDVKMKEKGDIPEGYSVSREKKERFSLILESASTNQTSMYLCASSFWTGWTGELFFGEGSRLTVL.

This chain joins TRBV10-3 and TRBJ1-3, with D unresolved. Trimming stripped 3 bases from V and 2 bases from J, with 11 bases between. Germline CDR1 and CDR2: ENHRY and SYGVKD. CDR3 length: 15 amino acids. The CDR3 spells CAISDRVLTGNTIYF. The CDR3 nucleotides are TGTGCCATCAGTGATCGGGTATTAACTGGAAACACCATATATTTT.

This chain joins TRBV5-6 and TRBJ2-1; TRBD1 agrees at 9 bases. Germline V gene data show CDR1 as SGHDT and CDR2 as YYEEEE. V dropped 2 bases and J dropped 7; count of bases not matched to a gene: 4. CDR3 length: 14 residues. Written as DNA, the CDR3 is TGTGCCAGCAGCTTAACAGGGGGCTTGAATGAGCAGTTCTTC. As protein: CASSLTGGLNEQFF.

The J gene is TRBJ1-1, the V gene TRBV5-1, with D perhaps matching TRBD1 (5 bases). V was trimmed by 2 bases and J by 0 bases, leaving 8 bases between them. The CDR3 runs to 14 residues. Germline values: CDR1 SGHRS, CDR2 YFSETQ. This chain's CDR3 is CASSFGGLNTEAFF. In DNA, the CDR3 is TGCGCCAGCAGCTTCGGGGGGTTGAACACTGAAGCTTTCTTT.

This clone was seen only a few times. The V gene is TRBV7-9, the J gene TRBJ2-2; possible D gene TRBD2, 5 bases. Germline V gene data show CDR1 as SEHNR and CDR2 as FQNEAQ (reference sequence). V lost 8 bases to trimming and J lost 3 bases, with 10 bases between them. This CDR3 spans 13 amino acids. The CDR3 loop is CASGVGDTGELFF. In DNA, the CDR3 is TGTGCCAGCGGTGTCGGGGACACCGGGGAGCTGTTTTTT.

The genes are TRBV2 and TRBJ1-2; D gene unclear. Deletions cut 9 bases from V and 0 bases from J, with 8 bases between. This CDR3 has 12 amino acids. The germline CDR1 and CDR2 sequences are SNHLY and FYNNEI. CDR3 nucleotides: TGTGCCAGTAGCTTTTCTAACTATGGCTACACCTTC. Its protein is CASSFSNYGYTF.

The chain carries TRBV9 and TRBJ1-2; 7 nucleotides align to TRBD1. Germline trimming cut 3 bases from V and 4 bases from J; bases unmatched to any gene: 9. The germline CDR1 and CDR2 sequences are SGDLS and YYNGEE. This CDR3 is 15 amino acids long. DNA of the CDR3: TGTGCCAGCAGCGCCTTAAGACAGGGAGGCTATGGCTACACCTTC. Translation: CASSALRQGGYGYTF.

The genes are TRBV10-3 and TRBJ2-7, with 8 bases lining up with TRBD2. V shed 0 bases and J 0 bases; nucleotides not matched to a gene: 4. Germline CDR1 reads ENHRY; CDR2 reads SYGVKD. The CDR3 sequence is 16 residues long. As DNA, the CDR3 is TGTGCCATCAGTGAGTCCGGGGGGGCCAGCTCCTACGAGCAGTACTTC. Translated, it gives CAISESGGASSYEQYF.

V gene TRBV11-2 combines with J gene TRBJ2-3; weak D call: TRBD2 (5 bases). The germline V gene has CDR1 SGHAT and CDR2 FQNNGV. Trimming left V 5 bases short and J 0 bases short, with 15 bases between. There are 16 residues in the CDR3. The CDR3 is CASSDGVLGSTDTQYF. In DNA form, the CDR3 reads TGTGCCAGCAGCGACGGGGTTTTGGGAAGCACAGATACGCAGTATTTT.

In its sample, this clone was seen once. The chain has TRBV9 and TRBJ2-5; D not certain. The CDR3 length is 17 residues. Germline values: CDR1 SGDLS, CDR2 YYNGEE. V lost 0 bases and J 5 bases, leaving 20 bases between the germline ends. CDR3 nucleotides: TGTGCCAGCAGCGTAGTTGGGTCAGGCGGAGAGGCGGAGACCCAGTACTTC. Its translation is CASSVVGSGGEAETQYF.

This clone was seen a single time. This chain joins TRBV28 and TRBJ2-7; 7 bases agree with TRBD1. Unmatched junction bases numbered 5, after V lost 6 bases and J lost 3 bases. The CDR3 is 13 amino acids. Germline loops: CDR1 MDHEN, CDR2 SYDVKM. The CDR3 protein is CASSRDRVYEQYF. CDR3 nucleotides: TGTGCCAGCAGCCGTGACAGGGTCTACGAGCAGTACTTC.

The chain links TRBV2 to TRBJ2-3; D remains unclear. The germline V and J ends were trimmed by 7 bases and 7 bases, with 24 bases remaining between them. The CDR3 extends over 16 amino acids. Looked up from germline, CDR1 is SNHLY and CDR2 is FYNNEI. In nucleotides, the CDR3 is TGTGCCAGCACTCGCGAAAGTGGGATAACCCTGAATACGCAGTATTTT. This codes for CASTRESGITLNTQYF.

The chain has TRBV6-5 and TRBJ2-1; 9 bases are shared with TRBD1. This CDR3 is built from 16 residues. With V trimmed by 3 bases and J by 7 bases, 10 bases remained unmatched. Germline CDR1 reads MNHEY; CDR2 reads SVGAGI. The CDR3 protein is CASSYRTGVSHNEQFF. The CDR3 DNA reads TGTGCCAGCAGTTATAGGACAGGGGTTAGTCATAATGAGCAGTTCTTC.

The V and J genes are TRBV4-2 and TRBJ2-1; the match to TRBD2 covers 10 bases. The CDR3 consists of 15 residues. V shed 4 bases, J shed 8 bases, and the junction held 8 bases outside the gene matches. The germline gives CDR1 LGHNA, CDR2 YNFKEQ. CDR3 amino acids: CASSPTSGYNHEQFF. In DNA, the CDR3 is TGTGCCAGCAGCCCGACTAGCGGGTATAATCATGAGCAGTTCTTC.

This clone was picked up a small number of times. The chain joins TRBV5-1 to TRBJ1-1; D not resolved. The CDR3 sequence is 12 residues long. The V and J ends lost 6 bases and 0 bases respectively, with 6 bases between them. CDR1 and CDR2 from the germline V gene are SGHRS and YFSETQ. CDR3 loop: CASKDVNTEAFF. The CDR3 nucleotides are TGCGCCAGCAAGGACGTGAACACTGAAGCTTTCTTT. Complete variable domain (other parts from reference TRBV5-1 and TRBJ1-1): KAGVTQTPRYLIKTRGQQVTLSCSPISGHRSVSWYQQTPGQGLQFLFEYFSETQRNKGNFPGRFSGRQFSNSRSEMNVSTLELGDSALYLCASKDVNTEAFFGQGTRLTVV.

V and J are TRBV9 and TRBJ1-6; D unclear. With 4 bases removed from V and 6 bases from J, the gap between germline ends came to 17 bases. From germline, CDR1 is SGDLS and CDR2 YYNGEE. The CDR3 is 16 amino acids. The CDR3 DNA is TGTGCCAGCAGCATCCAGAGTAGTTCGGGTAATTCACCCCTCCACTTT. It yields the protein CASSIQSSSGNSPLHF.